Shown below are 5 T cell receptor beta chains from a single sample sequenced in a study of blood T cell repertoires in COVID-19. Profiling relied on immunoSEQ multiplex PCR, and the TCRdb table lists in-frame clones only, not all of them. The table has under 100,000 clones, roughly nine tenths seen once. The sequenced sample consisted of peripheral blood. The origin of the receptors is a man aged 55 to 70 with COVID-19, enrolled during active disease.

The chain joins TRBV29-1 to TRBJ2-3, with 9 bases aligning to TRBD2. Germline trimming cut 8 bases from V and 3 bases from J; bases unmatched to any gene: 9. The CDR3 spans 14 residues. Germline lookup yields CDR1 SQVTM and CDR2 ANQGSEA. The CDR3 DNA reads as TGCAGCTCAACGCGGGGGGGGCCAACAGATACGCAGTATTTT. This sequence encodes CSSTRGGPTDTQYF.

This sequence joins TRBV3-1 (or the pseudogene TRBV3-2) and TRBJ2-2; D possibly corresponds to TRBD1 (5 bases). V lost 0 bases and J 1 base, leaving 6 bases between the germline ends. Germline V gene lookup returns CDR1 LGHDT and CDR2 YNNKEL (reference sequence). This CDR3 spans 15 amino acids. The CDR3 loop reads CASSQDRVNTGELFF. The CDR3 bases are TGTGCCAGCAGCCAAGACAGGGTGAACACCGGGGAGCTGTTTTTT.

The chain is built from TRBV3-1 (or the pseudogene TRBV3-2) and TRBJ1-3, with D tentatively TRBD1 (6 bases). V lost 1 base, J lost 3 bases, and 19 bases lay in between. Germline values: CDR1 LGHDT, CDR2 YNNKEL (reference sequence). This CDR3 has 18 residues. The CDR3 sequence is CASSQAQGTQLYGNTIYF. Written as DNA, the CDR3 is TGTGCCAGCAGCCAAGCGCAGGGGACCCAACTCTATGGAAACACCATATATTTT.

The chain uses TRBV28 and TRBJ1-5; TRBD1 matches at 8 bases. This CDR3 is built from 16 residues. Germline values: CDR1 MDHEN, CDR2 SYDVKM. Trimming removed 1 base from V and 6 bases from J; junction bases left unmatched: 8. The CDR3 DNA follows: TGTGCCAGCAGTTTATCAAAGACAGGGGTGGGTCAGCCCCAGCATTTT. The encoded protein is CASSLSKTGVGQPQHF.

The chain's CDR3 is CASSPVMNTEAFF. CDR3 DNA: TGCGCCAGCAGCCCGGTGATGAACACTGAAGCTTTCTTT. The chain recombines TRBV5-1 with TRBJ1-1; D is uncertain. The CDR3 totals 13 residues. The germline gives CDR1 SGHRS, CDR2 YFSETQ. Trimming shortened V by 4 bases and J by 0 bases, and 7 bases separated the two germline ends. The full variable domain, its missing parts supplied by reference TRBV5-1 and TRBJ1-1, is KAGVTQTPRYLIKTRGQQVTLSCSPISGHRSVSWYQQTPGQGLQFLFEYFSETQRNKGNFPGRFSGRQFSNSRSEMNVSTLELGDSALYLCASSPVMNTEAFFGQGTRLTVV.